Below are 4 T cell receptor beta chains sequenced from a single sample in a study (dated by TCRdb to about 2015). To prepare the library, multiplex PCR was applied. The sequencer listed for this sample is Ion Torrent PGM. For the approximately 23-patient analysis, adaptor-ligated barcode primers were used to amplify TRBV12-4/TRBJ1-2 clonotypes. TCRdb trimmed the raw reads at Q25, called clones with MiXCR and kept productive beta chains. Each entry merges the rows of one CDR3 protein and shows their most common DNA and genes. A total of about 1,300 distinct CDR3 sequences appear in this sample, roughly a fifth of them only once. The ten largest make up 10% to 13% of the sample. Sequencing input: memory CD4+ T cells sorted from blood. The label giving this sample's cell subset or site can be read as: memory CD4+ T cells, CD4+CD45RO+CD25-. Source of these receptors: a female donor with breast cancer.

The genes are TRBV12-3 or TRBV12-4 and TRBJ1-2, with a weak D call TRBD1 (6 bases). This CDR3 has 17 residues. V was shortened by 6 bases and J by 4 bases, with 24 bases between the two germline ends. CDR3 in amino acids: CASSEPGHRLRGYGYTF. DNA for the CDR3: TGTGCCAGCAGCGAGCCGGGACACAGGTTGCGGGGCTATGGCTACACCTTC.

This clonotype was detected a few times. The rearrangement uses TRBV12-3 or TRBV12-4 and TRBJ1-2; D remains ambiguous. V was trimmed by 1 base and J by 4 bases, leaving 7 bases between them. The CDR3 length is 13 residues. Written as DNA, the CDR3 is TGTGCCAGCAGTTTAGGGGCCATCTATGGCTACACCTTC. It encodes CASSLGAIYGYTF.

V gene TRBV12-3 or TRBV12-4 combines with J gene TRBJ1-2; no firm D call. The CDR3 runs 13 residues. V dropped 2 bases and J dropped 8 bases, with 12 bases sitting between them. The CDR3, as DNA: TGTGCCAGCAGTTTACGTCAACCGGAGGGCTACACCTTC. Its protein is CASSLRQPEGYTF.

The chain uses TRBV12-3 or TRBV12-4 and TRBJ1-2, with 10 bases matching TRBD1. V was clipped by 7 bases and J by 4 bases; unmatched bases: 9. CDR3 size: 15 residues. CDR3 protein: CASIQGQGTGYGYTF. For the CDR3, the DNA is TGTGCCAGCATTCAGGGACAGGGGACGGGCTATGGCTACACCTTC.